The rows below give T cell receptor beta chains drawn from one sample of a study of cytomegalovirus exposure and HLA in healthy donors. Clones were read by immunoSEQ multiplex PCR, and TCRdb kept only the in-frame ones, dropping some. The table records tens of thousands of clones, roughly four fifths of them present only once. The sample comprised PBMCs. Source of these receptors: a woman in her thirties in good health and CMV-seropositive. Each CDR3 is given with its conserved first and last residue. A D gene is named only where the DNA matches it firmly. Clone size is given for some rows only: seen once, a few or many times, or a class if the clone is expanded.

j_gene | v_gene | d_gene | abundance | CDR3nt | CDR3aa
TRBJ2-5 | TRBV29-1 | - | - | TGCAGCGTTGTACCCGAGGGTTTCCAGACCCAGTACTTC | CSVVPEGFQTQYF
TRBJ2-3 | TRBV10-2 | TRBD2 | - | TGCGCCAGCGGATTAGCGGGAGGAATTGGAGGCACAGATACGCAGTATTTT | CASGLAGGIGGTDTQYF
TRBJ2-1 | TRBV5-1 | TRBD2 | - | TGCGCCAGCAGCGCCCAGACTAGCGGGATTCGAAACAATGAGCAGTTCTTC | CASSAQTSGIRNNEQFF
TRBJ2-1 | TRBV5-4 | TRBD2 | - | TGTGCCAGCAGCTTTAGCGGGTCCAATGAGCAGTTCTTC | CASSFSGSNEQFF
TRBJ2-7 | TRBV19 | TRBD2 | - | TGTGCCAGTAGTATTGGCGCGGGAGATGGCGACGAGCAGTACTTC | CASSIGAGDGDEQYF
TRBJ2-7 | TRBV5-6 | TRBD2 | - | TGTGCCAGCAGCTTAACTAGCGGGAGGGCCAGGAACGAGCAGTACTTC | CASSLTSGRARNEQYF
TRBJ2-1 | TRBV9 | TRBD2 | once | TGTGCCAGCAGCGTTCTTGACTCTAGCGGGAGGGCACTCTTC | CASSVLDSSGRALF
TRBJ1-6 | TRBV4-2 | - | - | TGTGCCAGCAGCCACCTATCACAGGGTATGAATTCACCCCTCCACTTT | CASSHLSQGMNSPLHF
TRBJ2-1 | TRBV27 | TRBD2 | medium-sized | TGTGCCAGCAGTTTCTCGACTAGCGGGAGGGTTGACGAGCAGTTCTTC | CASSFSTSGRVDEQFF
TRBJ2-7 | TRBV5-6 | TRBD1 | - | TGTGCCAGCAGACTGACAGGGGACATCTACGAGCAGTACTTC | CASRLTGDIYEQYF
TRBJ2-3 | TRBV19 | TRBD2 | - | TGTGCCAGTAGTATGGGACTAGCGGCGAGCACAGATACGCAGTATTTT | CASSMGLAASTDTQYF